This T cell receptor (beta chain) stems from a study of blood T cell repertoires in COVID-19. At the level of the study: The United States, Italy and Spain supplied acute and convalescent COVID-19 samples. PBMCs, B-cell-depleted T cells, or T cells provided the cDNA or gDNA that made up the material.

Germline values: CDR1 LGHDT, CDR2 YNNKEL (reference sequence). Germline trimming cut 3 bases from V and 8 bases from J; bases unmatched to any gene: 7. The CDR3 runs to 14 residues. In the original processing: Estimated nucleated cell counts came from reference gene primer amplification. Produced via immunoSEQ multiplex PCR; TCRdb's table is partial and in-frame only. V and J calls and clone size are as listed in that table; D and trimming were resolved from the DNA. Found here are about 88,000 clones, about 82% of them singletons; the top ten hold about 25%. The sample holds one count of this clone. This clonotype was sampled from a human donor in a cohort sampled during active COVID-19. Sequencing used peripheral blood. This chain uses TRBV3-1 (or the pseudogene TRBV3-2) with TRBJ1-2, with 9 bases identical to TRBD1. The CDR3 loop is CASSQEQGAEGYTF. The CDR3 nucleotides are TGTGCCAGCAGCCAGGAACAGGGGGCGGAAGGCTACACCTTC.